The next 18 T cell receptor beta chains were all read from a single sample in a study of identical twins. Each CDR3 protein is one row after TCRdb ran MiXCR on the 5' RACE reads. Of some 1,700,000 distinct CDR3 sequences in the sample, 32% are singletons; the top ten hold around 0.3%. The specimen sequenced was cord blood. The receptors were sampled from a newborn girl in good health.

This clonotype was picked up a small number of times. The rearrangement joins TRBV19 to TRBJ2-7; D is perhaps TRBD1 or TRBD2 (5 bases each). CDR1 is LNHDA, CDR2 SQIVND, per germline (reference sequence). The ends were cut back, 11 bases at V and 2 bases at J, with 19 bases in the middle. This CDR3 has 14 amino acids. The CDR3 protein is CAVNRDGLPYEQYF. CDR3 nucleotide sequence: TGTGCCGTCAACCGGGACGGGCTCCCCTACGAGCAGTACTTC.

This clonotype was detected a few times. The chain has TRBV12-3 or TRBV12-4 and TRBJ2-1, with D perhaps given as TRBD1 or TRBD2 (5 bases each). Trimming cost V 5 bases and J 7 bases, with 15 bases left between them. The CDR3 is 14 residues long. The CDR3 sequence is CASSPMGPGNEQFF. CDR3 DNA sequence: TGTGCCAGCAGTCCGATGGGACCCGGGAATGAGCAGTTCTTC.

Only a few counts were recorded for this clonotype. This rearrangement joins TRBV5-1 to TRBJ2-5, with 7 positions matching TRBD1. The J call may be in error: the DNA end matches TRBJ2-7 better. This CDR3 comprises 13 residues. Germline V lookup: CDR1 SGHRS, CDR2 YFSETQ. This chain's CDR3 is CASSMGQLYEQYF. CDR3 in DNA: TGCGCCAGCAGCATGGGACAGCTCTACGAGCAGTACTTC.

V gene TRBV20-1 combines with J gene TRBJ2-7; D ambiguous. The V end lost 2 bases, the J end lost 0 bases, and 8 bases lay between the germline ends. The CDR3 contains 13 residues. CDR1 DFQATT and CDR2 SNEGSKA come from the germline V gene (reference sequence). The CDR3, as DNA: TGCAGTGCTAGACCTGCCCTCTCCTACGAGCAGTACTTC. Translating it yields CSARPALSYEQYF.

This clonotype was detected only once. A junction end diverges from the germline sequence, so it may reflect a read error. V is TRBV20-1 and J is TRBJ2-3, with 13 bases aligning to TRBD2. The CDR3 runs to 19 residues. Germline CDR1 DFQATT, CDR2 SNEGSKA (reference sequence). CDR3 protein: CNANRRLAGGLPSTDTQYF. The CDR3 DNA follows: TGCAATGCTAACCGACGACTAGCGGGAGGCCTCCCTAGCACAGATACGCAGTATTTT.

This clonotype appeared many times. The chain joins TRBV24-1 to TRBJ2-3, with 7 nucleotides matching TRBD1. The CDR3 covers 15 residues. Trimming cost V 7 bases and J 4 bases; bases outside gene matches: 10. The V gene's germline CDR1 is KGHDR and CDR2 SFDVKD. CDR3 sequence: CATSATDRFADTQYF. CDR3 coding DNA: TGTGCCACCAGCGCCACGGACAGGTTTGCAGATACGCAGTATTTT.

The chain joins TRBV20-1 to TRBJ1-5; 8 bases fit TRBD1. The germline CDR1 and CDR2 sequences are DFQATT and SNEGSKA (reference sequence). The J segment lost 4 bases and the V segment lost 3 bases, leaving 5 bases of the junction unmatched. CDR3 size: 14 residues. The CDR3 is CSASPRQGNQPQHF. In nucleotides, the CDR3 is TGCAGTGCTAGCCCAAGACAGGGGAATCAGCCCCAGCATTTT.

This rearrangement joins TRBV7-2 to TRBJ2-7; 10 bases fit TRBD1. Germline V lookup: CDR1 SGHTA, CDR2 FQGNSA. The CDR3 is 16 amino acids. V lost 1 base to trimming and J lost 2 bases; unmatched junction nucleotides: 5. DNA of the CDR3: TGTGCCAGCAGCTTAGATGGGACAGGGGTCGCCTACGAGCAGTACTTC. Its protein product is CASSLDGTGVAYEQYF.

This clonotype was recorded a few times. J is TRBJ2-7 and V is TRBV12-3 or TRBV12-4; 9 bases are a match to TRBD1. The V gene end was trimmed by 5 bases and the J gene end by 4 bases; junction bases not matched to a gene: 12. The CDR3 has 16 residues. CDR3: CASSPRGQGNVYEQYF. CDR3 in DNA: TGTGCCAGCAGTCCCCGGGGACAGGGTAATGTGTACGAGCAGTACTTC.

The J gene is TRBJ2-1, the V gene TRBV6-5; tentative D call: TRBD2 (5 bases). Per the germline V gene, CDR1 is MNHEY and CDR2 is SVGAGI. This CDR3 has 14 residues. Between the trimmed V and J ends, which lost 2 bases and 5 bases, there was a span of 10 bases. CDR3 DNA sequence: TGTGCCAGCAGTTACCGGGCTAGCAACAATGAGCAGTTCTTC. Translation: CASSYRASNNEQFF.

This clonotype occurred many times. The chain joins TRBV5-1 to TRBJ2-7; D unclear. The CDR3 length is 12 residues. CDR1 and CDR2 (germline): SGHRS, YFSETQ. V lost 1 base, J lost 1 base, and 3 bases lay in between. The CDR3 here is CASSLPSYEQYF. The CDR3 DNA follows: TGCGCCAGCAGCTTGCCGTCCTACGAGCAGTACTTC.

At least ten counts were recorded for this clonotype. The V gene is TRBV29-1, the J gene TRBJ2-3, with TRBD2 matching 8 bases. CDR1 is SQVTM and CDR2 is ANQGSEA in the germline V gene. J gave up 6 bases and V 5 bases, and 7 bases lay outside the gene matches. The CDR3 runs 13 residues. The CDR3 nucleotides read TGCAGCGTTACAGCGGGAGTGGGTGATACGCAGTATTTT. This gives the protein CSVTAGVGDTQYF.

The CDR3 nucleotides read TGTGCCAGCAACCGCCTTGAGCGCGACGAGCAGTACTTC. Translating gives CASNRLERDEQYF. The V and J genes are TRBV7-9 and TRBJ2-7; D unresolved. V lost 7 bases and J 5 bases, leaving 15 bases between the germline ends. The CDR3 length is 13 residues. Germline CDR1 reads SEHNR; CDR2 reads FQNEAQ (reference sequence).

The chain combines TRBV20-1 with TRBJ2-3; perhaps D is TRBD1 or TRBD2 (5 bases each). Trimming shortened V by 0 bases and J by 2 bases, and 9 bases separated the two germline ends. Germline-derived CDR1 and CDR2 are DFQATT and SNEGSKA (reference sequence). This CDR3 has 14 residues. The CDR3 sequence is CSARDAGTTDTQYF. In DNA, the CDR3 is TGCAGTGCTAGAGATGCAGGGACCACAGATACGCAGTATTTT.

This chain links TRBV12-3 or TRBV12-4 with TRBJ1-2, with D uncertain. This CDR3 has 13 residues. Trimming took 6 bases from V and 6 from J, leaving 14 bases between them. The CDR3 is CASSSRRPDGYTF. The DNA for the CDR3 is TGTGCCAGCAGCTCCCGTCGCCCGGATGGCTACACCTTC.

The chain carries TRBV20-1 and TRBJ2-5, with TRBD1 matching 10 bases. Germline trimming cut 4 bases from V and 4 bases from J; bases unmatched to any gene: 18. The germline V gene encodes CDR1 DFQATT and CDR2 SNEGSKA (reference sequence). CDR3 length: 18 residues. CDR3 in DNA: TGCAGTGCTACCAGACAGGGGGCTGTACATAAGGTTTTAGAGACCCAGTACTTC. Translated, it gives CSATRQGAVHKVLETQYF.

This sequence joins TRBV12-3 or TRBV12-4 and TRBJ2-4; 9 nucleotides align to TRBD1. The DNA end favors TRBJ2-7, so the J call may be wrong. The CDR3 covers 14 residues. CDR3 sequence: CASRLGQGTYEQYF. As DNA, the CDR3 is TGTGCCAGCAGGCTAGGACAGGGGACCTACGAGCAGTACTTC.

The chain has TRBV5-1 and TRBJ2-5; 7 bases fit TRBD1. Germline values: CDR1 SGHRS, CDR2 YFSETQ. The CDR3 loop spans 14 amino acids. J was trimmed by 3 bases and V by 6 bases; bases with no gene match: 8. CDR3 bases: TGCGCCAGCACCAAGGGACAGTCCGAAGAGACCCAGTACTTC. Its translation is CASTKGQSEETQYF.